This is a list of T cell receptor beta chains from one sample in a study of cytotoxic CD8 clonotypes in ibrutinib-treated CLL. Only in-frame clones appear in the TCRdb table, and some are missing; sequencing was by immunoSEQ multiplex PCR. The sample holds more than 25,000 clones, almost 70% seen once. The sequencing here drew on PBMCs, taken after 24 months of ibrutinib treatment. Receptors were obtained from a human donor with chronic lymphocytic leukemia. Each CDR3 is given with its conserved first and last residue. A D gene is named only where the DNA matches it firmly. Not all rows give a size; the values are once, few, many and, for expanded clones, a class.

D gene,J gene,clone size,V gene,CDR3 DNA,CDR3 protein
-,TRBJ2-7,-,TRBV7-6,TGTGCCAGCAGCAAGGACGATCGCGGGCAGTACTTC,CASSKDDRGQYF
TRBD1,TRBJ1-5,once,TRBV19,TGTGCCAGTAGGGACAGGCTGAATCAGCCCCAGCATTTT,CASRDRLNQPQHF
-,TRBJ2-1,-,TRBV29-1,TGCAGCACTTGGGGGGGACAGAGGGCCTACAATGAGCAGTTCTTC,CSTWGGQRAYNEQFF
-,TRBJ1-5,few,TRBV7-9,TGTGCCAGCAGCTCCACCGCCTCCCCAGTGAGCAATCAGCCCCAGCATTTT,CASSSTASPVSNQPQHF
-,TRBJ2-1,-,TRBV20-1,TGCAGTGCTAGTACTCCTAATGAGCAGTTCTTC,CSASTPNEQFF
-,TRBJ1-1,-,TRBV5-6,TGTGCCAGCACCGGAGCCGGGACTGAAGCTTTCTTT,CASTGAGTEAFF
-,TRBJ1-4,-,TRBV15,TGTGCCACCAGCAGAGATAGAGGGAATGAAAAACTGTTTTTT,CATSRDRGNEKLFF
-,TRBJ1-4,many,TRBV29-1,TGCAGCGTTGGCAGGGGCAATAATGAAAAACTGTTTTTT,CSVGRGNNEKLFF
-,TRBJ1-2,-,TRBV4-1,TGCGCCAGCAGCCAAGCATCCGGGGGAAATAACTATGGCTACACCTTC,CASSQASGGNNYGYTF
-,TRBJ2-2,few,TRBV4-3,TGCGCCAGCAGCCAAGGGACAACGAACACCGGGGAGCTGTTTTTT,CASSQGTTNTGELFF
-,TRBJ1-2,-,TRBV13,TGTGCCAGCAGCTTATGGCACACTAACTATGGTTATGGCTACACCTTC,CASSLWHTNYGYGYTF
-,TRBJ2-1,-,TRBV9,TGTGCCAGCAAGGGGGGCGCTTACAATGAGCAGTTCTTC,CASKGGAYNEQFF
TRBD1,TRBJ2-7,-,TRBV19,TGTGCCAGTAGTACCGGACAGGGGGAGTACGAGCAGTACTTC,CASSTGQGEYEQYF
TRBD1,TRBJ2-7,many,TRBV28,TGTGCCAGCAGTCAACCGGGACAGGGGTCCTACGAGCAGTACTTC,CASSQPGQGSYEQYF
TRBD1,TRBJ1-5,-,TRBV4-3,TGCGCCAGCAGCCAAGACGATGGGGACAGGAGTGCGCCCCAGCATTTT,CASSQDDGDRSAPQHF
-,TRBJ1-4,-,TRBV5-4,TGTGCCAGCAGCTTGTTTGCAACTAATGAAAAACTGTTTTTT,CASSLFATNEKLFF
-,TRBJ2-6,few,TRBV11-3,TGTGCCAGCAGCTCTGAGGACGGATCTGGGGCCAACGTCCTGACTTTC,CASSSEDGSGANVLTF
-,TRBJ1-5,few,TRBV2,TGTGCCAGCAGTGGAGGCAGGGAAGGACAGCCCCAGCATTTT,CASSGGREGQPQHF
-,TRBJ2-2,once,TRBV18,TGTGCCAGCTCACCACGGACAAAAACCGGGGAGCTGTTTTTT,CASSPRTKTGELFF
-,TRBJ2-7,-,TRBV2,TGTGCCAGCGAGGCGCGTAACGAGCAGTACTTC,CASEARNEQYF
-,TRBJ1-3,-,TRBV4-3,TGCGCCAGCAGCCATAGGACAGCCTCTGGAAACACCATATATTTT,CASSHRTASGNTIYF
TRBD1,TRBJ2-2,once,TRBV28,TGTGCCAGCAGGCCCACGACAGGGTTAGTGAACACCGGGGAGCTGTTTTTT,CASRPTTGLVNTGELFF
-,TRBJ2-7,-,TRBV5-6,TGTGCCAGCAGCTGGACGGAGAGGGAGCAGTACTTC,CASSWTEREQYF
-,TRBJ2-3,-,TRBV29-1,TGCAGCGTCGCTACAGGGATCGAAGCAGATACGCAGTATTTT,CSVATGIEADTQYF
-,TRBJ2-3,-,TRBV6-5,TGTGCCGGAGGGGGGGACACAGATACGCAGTATTTT,CAGGGDTDTQYF
-,TRBJ1-2,-,TRBV4-1,TGCGCCAGCAGCCTGAAAGGGGAAAACTATGGCTACACCTTC,CASSLKGENYGYTF
-,TRBJ2-7,-,TRBV5-1,TGCGCCAGCAGCACCGACAGTTTCTCCTACGAGCAGTACTTC,CASSTDSFSYEQYF
-,TRBJ2-3,-,TRBV6-6,TGTGCCAGCAGATTGGAGCGGCAGGCAGATACGCAGTATTTT,CASRLERQADTQYF
-,TRBJ2-1,-,TRBV11-2,TGTGCCAGCAGCTTATTGGACAGTACGTACAATGAGCAGTTCTTC,CASSLLDSTYNEQFF
-,TRBJ2-1,-,TRBV6-5,TGTGCCAGCAGTTTTCAGGGGTTAAGTAATGAGCAGTTCTTC,CASSFQGLSNEQFF
TRBD1,TRBJ2-1,-,TRBV7-3,TGTGCCAGCAGCCCCCGGGACAGGGCCTACAATGAGCAGTTCTTC,CASSPRDRAYNEQFF
TRBD1,TRBJ1-5,-,TRBV28,TGTGCCAGCAGTCCCCTCGGGACAGGGGCTCAGCCCCAGCATTTT,CASSPLGTGAQPQHF
-,TRBJ1-2,once,TRBV29-1,TGCAGCGTTGAAGGGACGGTCTATGGCTACACCTTC,CSVEGTVYGYTF
-,TRBJ1-6,-,TRBV7-9,TGTGCCAGCAGCCTCGGGCGCGATAATTCACCCCTCCACTTT,CASSLGRDNSPLHF
-,TRBJ2-1,-,TRBV11-2,TGTGCCAGCAGAAGGGGAGGTGAGCAGTTCTTC,CASRRGGEQFF
-,TRBJ2-1,once,TRBV30,TGTGCCAAGAGGGGGACCCCGACAGATGAGCAGTTCTTC,CAKRGTPTDEQFF
-,TRBJ1-2,few,TRBV25-1,TGTGCCAGCAGCCCGGGGGGGTTGGGCTACACCTTC,CASSPGGLGYTF
-,TRBJ2-3,-,TRBV5-5,TGTGCCAGCAGCTTGAAACTGGACAGTCTGCAGTATTTT,CASSLKLDSLQYF
-,TRBJ1-2,-,TRBV27,TGTGCCAGCAGTCCCCGGGGAGGGATCAACTATGGCTACACCTTC,CASSPRGGINYGYTF
-,TRBJ2-7,-,TRBV28,TGTGCCAGCAGTTTAAGGAACCGGGTTCTCTACGAGCAGTACTTC,CASSLRNRVLYEQYF
TRBD2,TRBJ2-1,-,TRBV5-4,TGTGCCAGCAGCTTGTCCACTAGCGGGGGGTTCTATTCCTACAATGAGCAGTTCTTC,CASSLSTSGGFYSYNEQFF
-,TRBJ2-3,-,TRBV7-3,TGTGCCAGCAGCTTAACAGGAGCAATGAGTGTATCAGATACGCAGTATTTT,CASSLTGAMSVSDTQYF
-,TRBJ2-6,-,TRBV29-1,TGCAGCGTTGGATGGGGGTGGACAGACGTCTCTGGGGCCAACGTCCTGACTTTC,CSVGWGWTDVSGANVLTF
-,TRBJ2-1,-,TRBV20-1,TGCAGTGCTAGAGATGAGCCGGAGCAGTTCTTC,CSARDEPEQFF
TRBD2,TRBJ2-7,-,TRBV11-2,TGTGCCAGCAGCTACGGGGGGGTAGGGTACGAGCAGTACTTC,CASSYGGVGYEQYF
-,TRBJ2-1,-,TRBV27,TGTGCCAGCGGAATTAACCCCTACAATGAGCAGTTCTTC,CASGINPYNEQFF
-,TRBJ1-1,-,TRBV20-1,TGCAGTGCTAGTTTGGCAACTGAAGCTTTCTTT,CSASLATEAFF
-,TRBJ2-7,-,TRBV10-1,TGCGCCAGCAGTGATTCGGTCGTGGACGAGCAGTACTTC,CASSDSVVDEQYF
TRBD1,TRBJ2-7,few,TRBV5-6,TGTGCCAGCAGCCCTACACAGGGGCATAGCGAGCAGTACTTC,CASSPTQGHSEQYF
TRBD1,TRBJ1-1,-,TRBV29-1,TGCAGCGCTAAACAGGGGGCGAGTGTAGGTACTGAAGCTTTCTTT,CSAKQGASVGTEAFF
-,TRBJ1-5,-,TRBV5-8,TGTGCCAGCAGCTTAAAGGGGGAATGGGATCAGCCCCAGCATTTT,CASSLKGEWDQPQHF
-,TRBJ2-1,-,TRBV18,TGTGCCAGCGCGCTCGAGGGTGAGCAGTTCTTC,CASALEGEQFF
-,TRBJ2-2,-,TRBV27,TGTGCCAGCAGTTTATTTGGGGCCGGGGAGCTGTTTTTT,CASSLFGAGELFF
-,TRBJ1-1,once,TRBV28,TGTGCCAGCAGTTTATGGCTGGGGAACACTGAAGCTTTCTTT,CASSLWLGNTEAFF
TRBD1,TRBJ2-5,-,TRBV18,TGTGCCAGCTCCTTACCGGGACAGACGTCAAAGACCCAGTACTTC,CASSLPGQTSKTQYF
TRBD2,TRBJ2-3,many,TRBV7-3,TGTGCCAGCAGCTTAGACAGCGGGGGCACAGATACGCAGTATTTT,CASSLDSGGTDTQYF
-,TRBJ1-2,-,TRBV28,TGTGCCAGCCTAAAGGCCCTGCGGGGCTACACCTTC,CASLKALRGYTF
-,TRBJ2-2,-,TRBV5-4,TGTGCCAGCAGCTTAACAGGAAGCACCGGGGAGCTGTTTTTT,CASSLTGSTGELFF
TRBD1,TRBJ1-3,-,TRBV30,TGTGCCTGGGGCCGGACAGGGGCCCGAGCTCCCGGAAACACCATATATTTT,CAWGRTGARAPGNTIYF
-,TRBJ2-6,-,TRBV4-1,TGCGCCAGCAGCCAAAGTGAGGGACGAAGGCACTCTGGGGCCAACGTCCTGACTTTC,CASSQSEGRRHSGANVLTF